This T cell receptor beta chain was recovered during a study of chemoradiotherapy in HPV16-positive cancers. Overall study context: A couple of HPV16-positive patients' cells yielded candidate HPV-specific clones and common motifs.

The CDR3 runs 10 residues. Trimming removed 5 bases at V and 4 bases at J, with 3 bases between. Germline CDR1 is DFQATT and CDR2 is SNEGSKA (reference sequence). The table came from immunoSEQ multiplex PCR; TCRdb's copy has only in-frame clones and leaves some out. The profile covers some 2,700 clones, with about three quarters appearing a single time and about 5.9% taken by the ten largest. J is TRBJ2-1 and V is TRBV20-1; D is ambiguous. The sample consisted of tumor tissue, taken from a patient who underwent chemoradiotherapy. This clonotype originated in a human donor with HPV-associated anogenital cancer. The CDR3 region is CSAGYNEQFF. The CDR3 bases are TGCAGTGCTGGGTACAATGAGCAGTTCTTC.